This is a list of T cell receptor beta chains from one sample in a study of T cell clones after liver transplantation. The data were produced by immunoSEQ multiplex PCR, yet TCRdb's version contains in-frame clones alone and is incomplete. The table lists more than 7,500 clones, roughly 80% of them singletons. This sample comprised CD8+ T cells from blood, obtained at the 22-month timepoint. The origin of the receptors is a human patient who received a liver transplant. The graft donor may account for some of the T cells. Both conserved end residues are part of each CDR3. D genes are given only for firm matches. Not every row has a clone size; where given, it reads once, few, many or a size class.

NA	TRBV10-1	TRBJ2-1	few	CASSESSDSVNLGQFF	TGCGCCAGCAGTGAGTCGAGCGACAGCGTAAATTTAGGGCAGTTCTTC
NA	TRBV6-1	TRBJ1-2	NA	CASRGSIYGYTF	TGTGCCAGCAGGGGCAGCATCTATGGCTACACCTTC
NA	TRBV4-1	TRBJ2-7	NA	CASSPIDGTYEQYF	TGCGCCAGCAGCCCCATAGATGGGACCTACGAGCAGTACTTC
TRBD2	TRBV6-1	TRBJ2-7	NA	CASSEWTSGGVYEQYF	TGTGCCAGCAGTGAATGGACTAGCGGGGGGGTTTACGAGCAGTACTTC
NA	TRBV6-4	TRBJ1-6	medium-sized	CASSDSPGLSPLHF	TGTGCCAGCAGTGACTCGCCCGGCTTGTCACCCCTCCACTTT
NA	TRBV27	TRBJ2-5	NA	CASSPLQETQYF	TGTGCCAGCAGTCCCCTCCAAGAGACCCAGTACTTC
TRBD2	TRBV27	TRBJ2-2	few	CASSLGAGGLTGELFF	TGTGCCAGCAGTCTGGGGGCGGGGGGGCTGACCGGGGAGCTGTTTTTT
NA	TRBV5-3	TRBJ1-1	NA	CARSLICQPPWEAFF	TGTGCCAGAAGCTTGATTTGCCAGCCACCTTGGGAAGCTTTCTTT
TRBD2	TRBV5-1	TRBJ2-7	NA	CASSLSTPGLERYEQYF	TGCGCCAGCAGCTTGTCCACACCGGGACTAGAACGCTACGAGCAGTACTTC
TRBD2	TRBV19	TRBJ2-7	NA	CARPAGGFYEQYF	TGTGCCCGACCGGCCGGGGGGTTCTACGAGCAGTACTTC
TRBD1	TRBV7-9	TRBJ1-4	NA	CASSLDRGEDEKLFF	TGTGCCAGCAGCCTCGACAGGGGTGAAGATGAAAAACTGTTTTTT
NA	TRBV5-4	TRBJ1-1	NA	CASSFSNTEAFF	TGTGCCAGCAGCTTCTCCAACACTGAAGCTTTCTTT
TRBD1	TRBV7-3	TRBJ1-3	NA	CASSPTGAAGNTIYF	TGTGCCAGCAGCCCGACAGGGGCCGCTGGAAACACCATATATTTT
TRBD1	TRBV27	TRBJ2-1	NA	CASSLSHRGNEQFF	TGTGCCAGCAGTTTATCTCACAGGGGAAATGAGCAGTTCTTC
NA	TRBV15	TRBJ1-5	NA	CATSRIGGSNQPQHF	TGTGCCACCAGCCGAATTGGAGGGAGCAATCAGCCCCAGCATTTT
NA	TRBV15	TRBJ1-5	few	CATSRDKQLNQPQHF	TGTGCCACCAGCAGAGATAAACAGCTAAATCAGCCCCAGCATTTT
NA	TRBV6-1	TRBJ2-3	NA	CASSEISLALKTDTQYF	TGTGCCAGCAGTGAAATTAGTTTAGCTTTAAAGACAGATACGCAGTATTTT
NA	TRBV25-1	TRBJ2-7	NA	CASSESKRHEQYF	TGTGCCAGCAGTGAATCCAAGCGTCACGAGCAGTACTTC
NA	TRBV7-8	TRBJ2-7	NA	CASRSPENYEQYF	TGTGCCAGCAGATCTCCGGAGAACTACGAGCAGTACTTC
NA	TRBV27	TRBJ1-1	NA	CASSYTANTEAFF	TGTGCCAGCAGTTACACAGCGAACACTGAAGCTTTCTTT
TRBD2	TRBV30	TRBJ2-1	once	CAWSVVAGRYNEQFF	TGTGCCTGGAGTGTGGTAGCGGGACGCTACAATGAGCAGTTCTTC
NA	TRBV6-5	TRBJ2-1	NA	CASSEWDGDNEQFF	TGTGCCAGCAGTGAATGGGACGGGGACAATGAGCAGTTCTTC
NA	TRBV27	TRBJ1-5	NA	CASSLSGVNQPQHF	TGTGCCAGCAGTTTATCAGGGGTTAATCAGCCCCAGCATTTT
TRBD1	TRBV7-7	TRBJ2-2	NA	CASRTGVATGELFF	TGTGCTAGCAGGACAGGTGTCGCGACCGGGGAGCTGTTTTTT
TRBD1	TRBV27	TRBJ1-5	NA	CASSADRGNQPQHF	TGTGCCAGCAGCGCCGACAGGGGGAATCAGCCCCAGCATTTT
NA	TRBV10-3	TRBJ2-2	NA	CAISESAGVTGELFF	TGTGCCATCAGTGAGTCTGCAGGGGTCACCGGGGAGCTGTTTTTT
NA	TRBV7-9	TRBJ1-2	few	CASSLGTSFYTF	TGTGCCAGCAGCTTAGGCACCTCTTTTTACACCTTC
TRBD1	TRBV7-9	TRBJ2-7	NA	CASSQTGASYEQYF	TGTGCCAGCAGCCAGACAGGGGCCTCCTACGAGCAGTACTTC
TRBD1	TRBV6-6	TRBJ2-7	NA	CASSILTGVDEQYF	TGTGCCAGCAGTATACTGACAGGGGTGGACGAGCAGTACTTC
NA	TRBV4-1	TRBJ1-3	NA	CASSYPGNSGNTIYF	TGCGCCAGCAGCTACCCCGGGAACTCTGGAAACACCATATATTTT
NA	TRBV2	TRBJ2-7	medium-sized	CASKSEEEYF	TGTGCCAGCAAGTCGGAGGAGGAGTACTTC
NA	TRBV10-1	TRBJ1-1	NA	CASSEYGYTEAFF	TGCGCCAGCAGTGAGTACGGTTACACTGAAGCTTTCTTT
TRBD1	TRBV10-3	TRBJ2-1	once	CAISERQGRHEQFF	TGTGCCATCAGTGAGAGACAGGGGAGACATGAGCAGTTCTTC
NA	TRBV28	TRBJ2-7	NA	CARIYTESDQYF	TGTGCCAGGATCTATACCGAATCAGATCAGTACTTC
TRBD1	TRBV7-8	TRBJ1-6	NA	CASSFPRTGPRRYSPLHF	TGTGCCAGCAGCTTCCCCCGGACAGGACCCCGTAGATATTCACCCCTCCACTTT
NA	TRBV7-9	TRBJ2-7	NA	CASTSKDYEQYF	TGTGCCAGCACCTCTAAAGACTACGAGCAGTACTTC
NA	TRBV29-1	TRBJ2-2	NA	CSVEFRGMGTGELFF	TGCAGCGTTGAATTTCGGGGTATGGGCACCGGGGAGCTGTTTTTT
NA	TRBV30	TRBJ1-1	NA	CAWRSSLVWNTEAFF	TGTGCCTGGAGGAGTTCACTGGTTTGGAACACTGAAGCTTTCTTT
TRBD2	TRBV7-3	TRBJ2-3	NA	CASSLPASGGAEDTQYF	TGTGCCAGCAGCTTACCCGCTAGCGGGGGGGCCGAAGATACGCAGTATTTT
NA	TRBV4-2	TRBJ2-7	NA	CASSQDTSEQYF	TGTGCCAGCAGCCAAGATACATCCGAGCAGTACTTC
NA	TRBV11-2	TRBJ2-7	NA	CASSLGSGAYEQYF	TGTGCCAGCAGCTTAGGTTCAGGGGCCTACGAGCAGTACTTC
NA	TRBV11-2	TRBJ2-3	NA	CASSLVPGTQYF	TGTGCCAGCAGCTTAGTGCCCGGGACGCAGTATTTT
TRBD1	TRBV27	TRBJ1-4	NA	CASSFFGTGDEKLFF	TGTGCCAGCAGTTTTTTCGGGACAGGGGATGAAAAACTGTTTTTT
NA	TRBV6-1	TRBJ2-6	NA	CASRFRGRANVLTF	TGTGCCAGCAGGTTTAGGGGGAGGGCCAACGTCCTGACTTTC
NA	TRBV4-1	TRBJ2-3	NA	CASSQQGSSTDTQYF	TGCGCCAGCAGCCAACAGGGCTCTAGCACAGATACGCAGTATTTT